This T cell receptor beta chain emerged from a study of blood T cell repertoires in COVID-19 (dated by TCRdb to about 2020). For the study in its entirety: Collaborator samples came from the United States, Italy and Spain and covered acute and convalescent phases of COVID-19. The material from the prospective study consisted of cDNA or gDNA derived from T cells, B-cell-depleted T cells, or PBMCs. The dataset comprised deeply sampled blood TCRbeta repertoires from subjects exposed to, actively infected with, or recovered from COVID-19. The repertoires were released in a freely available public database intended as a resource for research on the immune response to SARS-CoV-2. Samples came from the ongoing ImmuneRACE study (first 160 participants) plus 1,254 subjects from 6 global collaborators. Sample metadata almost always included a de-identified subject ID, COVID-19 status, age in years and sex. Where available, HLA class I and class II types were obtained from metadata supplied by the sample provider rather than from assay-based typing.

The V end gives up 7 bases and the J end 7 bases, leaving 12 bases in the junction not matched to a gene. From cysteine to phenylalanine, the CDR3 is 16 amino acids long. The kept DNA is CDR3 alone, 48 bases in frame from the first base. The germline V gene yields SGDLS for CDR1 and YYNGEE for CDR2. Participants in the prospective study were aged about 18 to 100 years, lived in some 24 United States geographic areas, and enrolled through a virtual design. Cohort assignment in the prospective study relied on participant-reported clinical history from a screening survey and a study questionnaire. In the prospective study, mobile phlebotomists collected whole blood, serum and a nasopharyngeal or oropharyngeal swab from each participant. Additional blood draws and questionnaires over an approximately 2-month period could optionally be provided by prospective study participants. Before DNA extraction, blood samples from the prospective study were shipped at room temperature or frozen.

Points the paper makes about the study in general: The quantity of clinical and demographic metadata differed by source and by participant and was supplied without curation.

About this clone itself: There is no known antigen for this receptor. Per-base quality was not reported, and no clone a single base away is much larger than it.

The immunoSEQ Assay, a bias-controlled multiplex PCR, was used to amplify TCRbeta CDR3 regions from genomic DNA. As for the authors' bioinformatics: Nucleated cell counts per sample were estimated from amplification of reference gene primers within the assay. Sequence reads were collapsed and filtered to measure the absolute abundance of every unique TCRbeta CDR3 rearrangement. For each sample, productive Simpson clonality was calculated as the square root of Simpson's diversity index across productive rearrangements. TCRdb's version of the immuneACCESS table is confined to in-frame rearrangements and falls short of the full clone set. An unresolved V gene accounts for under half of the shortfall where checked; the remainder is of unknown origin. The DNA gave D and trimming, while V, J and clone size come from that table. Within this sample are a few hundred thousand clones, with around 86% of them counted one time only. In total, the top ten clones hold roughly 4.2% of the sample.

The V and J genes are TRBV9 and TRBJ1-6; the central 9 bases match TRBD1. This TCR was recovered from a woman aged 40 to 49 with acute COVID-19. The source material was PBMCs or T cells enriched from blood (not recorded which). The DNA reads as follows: TGTGCCAGCTCGCCGGGACAGGGTTCGAGGAATTCACCCCTCCACTTT. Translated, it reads CASSPGQGSRNSPLHF.